This paragraph reports one T cell receptor beta chain. Germline CDR1 and CDR2: SNHLY and FYNNEI. Trimming left V 10 bases short and J 0 bases short, with 12 bases between. The CDR3 is made up of 13 amino acids. This sample was included in a study of blood T cell repertoires in COVID-19. Per the study methods: Estimates of nucleated cell counts were drawn from the amplification of reference gene primers. The assay was immunoSEQ multiplex PCR, and TCRdb's table has in-frame clones only and misses some. That table is the source of V, J and clone size, and D and trimming were worked out from the DNA. This table holds under 110,000 clones, about two thirds found once.

The sequence derives from a human donor with acute or convalescent COVID-19. The donor label of this sample is uncertain. Input material: peripheral blood. The chain couples TRBV2 to TRBJ1-1; perhaps TRBD1 as D (5 bases). In DNA form, the CDR3 reads TGTGCCACCCGGACAAGCATGAACACTGAAGCTTTCTTT. Residues: CATRTSMNTEAFF.